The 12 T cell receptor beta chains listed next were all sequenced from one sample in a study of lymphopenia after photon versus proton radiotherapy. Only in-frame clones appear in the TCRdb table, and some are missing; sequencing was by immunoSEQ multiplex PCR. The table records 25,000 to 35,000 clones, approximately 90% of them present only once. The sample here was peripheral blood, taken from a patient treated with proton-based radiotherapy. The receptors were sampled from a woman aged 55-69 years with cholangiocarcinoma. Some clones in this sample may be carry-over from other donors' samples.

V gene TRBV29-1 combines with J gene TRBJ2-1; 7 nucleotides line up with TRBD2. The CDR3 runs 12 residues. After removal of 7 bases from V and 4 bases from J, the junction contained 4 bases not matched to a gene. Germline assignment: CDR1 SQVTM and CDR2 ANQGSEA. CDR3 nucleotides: TGCAGCGGCCAGCGGGGTTACAATGAGCAGTTCTTC. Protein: CSGQRGYNEQFF.

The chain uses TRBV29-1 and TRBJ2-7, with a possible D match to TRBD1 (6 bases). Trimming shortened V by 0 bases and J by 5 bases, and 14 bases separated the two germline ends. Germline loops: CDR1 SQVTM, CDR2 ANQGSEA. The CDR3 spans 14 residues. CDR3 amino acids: CSVEDVQGGHEQYF. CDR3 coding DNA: TGCAGCGTTGAAGATGTACAGGGCGGTCACGAGCAGTACTTC.

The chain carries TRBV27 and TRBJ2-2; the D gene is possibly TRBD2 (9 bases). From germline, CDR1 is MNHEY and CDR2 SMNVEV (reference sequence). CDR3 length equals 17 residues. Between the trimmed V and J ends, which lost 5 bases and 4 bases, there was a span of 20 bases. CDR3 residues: CASSPSRGRGGTGELFF. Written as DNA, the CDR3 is TGTGCCAGCAGTCCCTCCAGGGGGCGGGGGGGCACCGGGGAGCTGTTTTTT.

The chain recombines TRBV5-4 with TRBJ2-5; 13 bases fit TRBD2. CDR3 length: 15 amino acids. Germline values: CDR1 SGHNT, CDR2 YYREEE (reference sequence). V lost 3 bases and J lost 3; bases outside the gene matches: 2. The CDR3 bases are TGTGCCAGCAGCTCCGGGACTAGCGGGAAAGAGACCCAGTACTTC. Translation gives CASSSGTSGKETQYF.

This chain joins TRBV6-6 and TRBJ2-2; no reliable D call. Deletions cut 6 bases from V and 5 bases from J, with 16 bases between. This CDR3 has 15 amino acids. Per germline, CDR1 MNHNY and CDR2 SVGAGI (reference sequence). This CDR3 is CASSLDRVGTGELFF. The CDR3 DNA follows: TGTGCCAGCAGCCTCGACCGAGTCGGTACCGGGGAGCTGTTTTTT.

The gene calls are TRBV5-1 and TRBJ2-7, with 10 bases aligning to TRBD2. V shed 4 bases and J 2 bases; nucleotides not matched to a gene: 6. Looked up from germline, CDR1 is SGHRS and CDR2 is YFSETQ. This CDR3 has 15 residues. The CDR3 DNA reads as TGCGCCAGCAGCCCTGGGACTAGCGAGGCCTACGAGCAGTACTTC. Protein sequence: CASSPGTSEAYEQYF.

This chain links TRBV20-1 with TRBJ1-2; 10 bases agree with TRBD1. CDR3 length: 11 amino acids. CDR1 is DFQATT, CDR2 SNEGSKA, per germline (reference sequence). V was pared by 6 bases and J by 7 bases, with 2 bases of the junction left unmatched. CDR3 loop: CSAGQGVGYTF. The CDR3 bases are TGCAGTGCCGGACAGGGGGTTGGCTACACCTTC.

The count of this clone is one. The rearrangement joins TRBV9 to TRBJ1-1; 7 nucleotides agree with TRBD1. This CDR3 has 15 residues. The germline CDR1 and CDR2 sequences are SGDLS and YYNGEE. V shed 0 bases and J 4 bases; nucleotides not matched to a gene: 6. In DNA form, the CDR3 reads TGTGCCAGCAGCGTAGGAAACAGGGGTGGCACTGAAGCTTTCTTT. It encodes CASSVGNRGGTEAFF.

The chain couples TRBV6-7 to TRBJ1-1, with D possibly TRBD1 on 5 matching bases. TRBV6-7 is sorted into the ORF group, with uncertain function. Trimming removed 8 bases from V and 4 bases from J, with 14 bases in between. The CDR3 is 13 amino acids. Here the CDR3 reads CASGHWESTEAFF. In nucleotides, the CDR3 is TGTGCCAGCGGACATTGGGAGAGCACTGAAGCTTTCTTT.

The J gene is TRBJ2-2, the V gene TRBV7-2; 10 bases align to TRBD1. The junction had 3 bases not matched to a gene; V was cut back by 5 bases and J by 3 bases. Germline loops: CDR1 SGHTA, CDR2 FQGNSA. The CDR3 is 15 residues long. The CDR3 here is CASSRDRGDTGELFF. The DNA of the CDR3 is TGTGCCAGCAGCCGGGACAGGGGTGACACCGGGGAGCTGTTTTTT.

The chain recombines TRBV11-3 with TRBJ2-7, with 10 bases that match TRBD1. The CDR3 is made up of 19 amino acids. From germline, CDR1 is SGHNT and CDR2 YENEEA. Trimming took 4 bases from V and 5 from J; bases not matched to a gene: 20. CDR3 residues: CASSSPKERRDRGLDEQYF. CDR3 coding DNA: TGTGCCAGCAGCTCACCGAAGGAGAGAAGGGACAGGGGCTTGGACGAGCAGTACTTC.

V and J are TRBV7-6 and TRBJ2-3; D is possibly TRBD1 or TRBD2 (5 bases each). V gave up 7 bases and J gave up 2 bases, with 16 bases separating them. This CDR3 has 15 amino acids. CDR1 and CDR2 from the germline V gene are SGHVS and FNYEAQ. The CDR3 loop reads CASNPRDGNTDTQYF. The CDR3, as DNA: TGTGCCAGCAACCCTCGGGACGGCAACACAGATACGCAGTATTTT.